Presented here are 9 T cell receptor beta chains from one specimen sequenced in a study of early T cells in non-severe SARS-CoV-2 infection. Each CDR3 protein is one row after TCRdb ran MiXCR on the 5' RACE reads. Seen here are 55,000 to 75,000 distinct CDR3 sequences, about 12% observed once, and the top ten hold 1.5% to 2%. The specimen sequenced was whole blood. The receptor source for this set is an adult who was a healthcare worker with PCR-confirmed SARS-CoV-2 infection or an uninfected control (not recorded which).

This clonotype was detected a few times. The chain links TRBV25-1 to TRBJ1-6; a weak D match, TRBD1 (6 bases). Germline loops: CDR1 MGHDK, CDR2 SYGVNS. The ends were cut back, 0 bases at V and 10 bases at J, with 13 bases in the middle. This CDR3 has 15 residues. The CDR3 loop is CASSEYGRGGSPLHF. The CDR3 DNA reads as TGTGCCAGCAGTGAATATGGCAGGGGCGGCTCACCCCTCCACTTT.

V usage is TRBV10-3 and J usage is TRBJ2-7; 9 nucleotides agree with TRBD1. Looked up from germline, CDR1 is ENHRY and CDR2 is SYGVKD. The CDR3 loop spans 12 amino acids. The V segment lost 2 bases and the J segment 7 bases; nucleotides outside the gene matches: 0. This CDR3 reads CAISEDRGEQYF. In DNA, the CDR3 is TGTGCCATCAGTGAGGACAGGGGGGAGCAGTACTTC.

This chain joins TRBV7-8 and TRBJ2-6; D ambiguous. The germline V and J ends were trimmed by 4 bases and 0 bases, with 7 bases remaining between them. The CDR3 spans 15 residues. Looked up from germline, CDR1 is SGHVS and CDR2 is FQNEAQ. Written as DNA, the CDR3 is TGTGCCAGCAGCTCTCAAAACTCTGGGGCCAACGTCCTGACTTTC. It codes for CASSSQNSGANVLTF.

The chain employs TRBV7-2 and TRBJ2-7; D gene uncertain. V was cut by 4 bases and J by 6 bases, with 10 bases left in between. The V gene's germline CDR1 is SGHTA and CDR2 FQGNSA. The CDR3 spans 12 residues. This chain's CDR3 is CASSSLGIEQYF. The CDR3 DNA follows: TGTGCCAGCAGCTCCCTAGGGATCGAGCAGTACTTC.

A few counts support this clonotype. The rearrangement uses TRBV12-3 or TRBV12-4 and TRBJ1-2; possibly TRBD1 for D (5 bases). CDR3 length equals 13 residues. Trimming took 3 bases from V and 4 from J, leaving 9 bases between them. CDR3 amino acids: CASSFGGFYGYTF. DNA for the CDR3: TGTGCCAGCAGTTTCGGGGGGTTCTATGGCTACACCTTC.

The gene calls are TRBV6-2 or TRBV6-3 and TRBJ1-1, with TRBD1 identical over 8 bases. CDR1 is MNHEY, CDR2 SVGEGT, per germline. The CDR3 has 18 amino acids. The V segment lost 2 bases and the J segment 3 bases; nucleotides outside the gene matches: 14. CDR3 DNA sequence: TGTGCCAGCAGTTACCCCCTAGGGACAGGCCCTTTGGACACTGAAGCTTTCTTT. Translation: CASSYPLGTGPLDTEAFF.

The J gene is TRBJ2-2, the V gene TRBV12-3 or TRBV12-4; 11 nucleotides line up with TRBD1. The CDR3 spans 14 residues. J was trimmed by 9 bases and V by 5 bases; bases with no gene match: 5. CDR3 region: CASSRTGGIWELFF. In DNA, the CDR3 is TGTGCCAGCAGTCGGACAGGGGGCATTTGGGAGCTGTTTTTT.

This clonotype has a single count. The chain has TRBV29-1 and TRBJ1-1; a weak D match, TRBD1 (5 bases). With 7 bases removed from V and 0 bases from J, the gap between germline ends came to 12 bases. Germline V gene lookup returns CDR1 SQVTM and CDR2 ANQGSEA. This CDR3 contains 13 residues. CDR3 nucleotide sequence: TGCAGCGCAGCGACAGCGCTGAACACTGAAGCTTTCTTT. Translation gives CSAATALNTEAFF.

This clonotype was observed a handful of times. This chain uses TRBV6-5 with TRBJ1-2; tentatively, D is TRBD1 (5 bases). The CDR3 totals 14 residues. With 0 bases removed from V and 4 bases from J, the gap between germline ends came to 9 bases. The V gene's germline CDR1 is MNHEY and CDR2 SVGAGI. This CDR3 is CASSYSRGPYGYTF. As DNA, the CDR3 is TGTGCCAGCAGTTACTCAAGGGGCCCCTATGGCTACACCTTC.